A single sample is the source of the 18 T cell receptor beta chains below, sequenced in a study of shared T cell receptors in the human thymus. The data were produced by immunoSEQ multiplex PCR, yet TCRdb's version contains in-frame clones alone and is incomplete. Here the sample spans 650,000 to 950,000 clones, 75% to 90% being singletons. The same specimen was also included in a second study, on human thymus T cells.

Sequenced: thymocytes. The origin of the receptors is a girl in the first two years of life with a congenital heart defect.

This rearrangement joins TRBV15 to TRBJ2-1; D is possibly TRBD1 (6 bases). Looked up from germline, CDR1 is LNHNV and CDR2 is YYDKDF (reference sequence). The V end was cut by 0 bases, the J end by 1 base, with 16 bases between. CDR3 size: 18 residues. CDR3 sequence (DNA): TGTGCCACCAGCAGAGATCAGGGGCGCCGAGCTTCCTACAATGAGCAGTTCTTC. Translating gives CATSRDQGRRASYNEQFF. Using reference TRBV15 and TRBJ2-1 for the parts outside the CDR3, the full variable domain is DAMVIQNPRYQVTQFGKPVTLSCSQTLNHNVMYWYQQKSSQAPKLLFHYYDKDFNNEADTPDNFQSRRPNTSFCFLDIRSPGLGDTAMYLCATSRDQGRRASYNEQFFGPGTRLTVL.

V usage is TRBV30 and J usage is TRBJ2-7; D is unresolved. V dropped 1 base and J dropped 1 base, with 17 bases sitting between them. Germline CDR1 and CDR2: GTSNPN and SVGIG (reference sequence). The length of the CDR3 is 16 residues. The CDR3 protein is CAWSGPTYKVSYEQYF. As DNA, the CDR3 is TGTGCCTGGAGTGGTCCGACATATAAGGTTTCCTACGAGCAGTACTTC.

The DNA for the CDR3 is TGCGCCAGCAGCTTCCAGCCAAGTACAGGGGGCCAAGAGACCCAGTACTTC. Protein: CASSFQPSTGGQETQYF. The chain has TRBV5-1 and TRBJ2-5; 8 nucleotides line up with TRBD1. CDR3 length equals 17 residues. J lost 1 base, V lost 2 bases, and 10 bases had no gene match. Germline V gene data show CDR1 as SGHRS and CDR2 as YFSETQ.

This rearrangement joins TRBV6-5 to TRBJ1-2; D is possibly TRBD1 (6 bases). The CDR3 runs to 12 residues. Germline V gives CDR1 MNHEY, CDR2 SVGAGI. V lost 1 base and J 10 bases, leaving 10 bases between the germline ends. CDR3 bases: TGTGCCAGCAGTTACTGGGGGCAGAACTACACCTTC. Residues: CASSYWGQNYTF.

This clone was picked up one time. This rearrangement joins TRBV14 to TRBJ1-1; 7 positions agree with TRBD1. CDR3 length equals 16 residues. Per the germline V gene, CDR1 is SGHDN and CDR2 is FVKESK. The V and J ends lost 5 bases and 1 base, in that order; junction bases with no gene match: 10. In nucleotides, the CDR3 is TGTGCCAGCAGCGCTCGGGACAGAAGACAGAACACTGAAGCTTTCTTT. This sequence encodes CASSARDRRQNTEAFF.

Only one count was recorded for this clone. The V and J genes are TRBV6-5 and TRBJ2-7; D is perhaps TRBD1 (6 bases). Per the germline V gene, CDR1 is MNHEY and CDR2 is SVGAGI. There are 14 residues in the CDR3. V was shortened by 2 bases and J by 4 bases, with 12 bases between the two germline ends. In DNA, the CDR3 is TGTGCCAGCAGTTACAAATCAGGGGTTTACGAGCAGTACTTC. Amino acid sequence: CASSYKSGVYEQYF.

This clone came up once. V gene TRBV28 combines with J gene TRBJ1-2; TRBD1 aligns across 8 bases. Germline V gene data show CDR1 as MDHEN and CDR2 as SYDVKM. Germline trimming cut 5 bases from V and 4 bases from J; bases unmatched to any gene: 6. The CDR3 is 14 amino acids. CDR3 DNA sequence: TGTGCCAGCAGTACTCCGACAGGGGTCTATGGCTACACCTTC. It specifies CASSTPTGVYGYTF.

J is TRBJ1-1 and V is TRBV5-1; D not certain. The V end lost 0 bases, the J end lost 6 bases, and 15 bases lay between the germline ends. Germline lookup yields CDR1 SGHRS and CDR2 YFSETQ. This CDR3 region has 15 residues. The CDR3, as DNA: TGCGCCAGCAGCTTGGAACCGGGTCCCGGGGCTGAAGCTTTCTTT. It is translated as CASSLEPGPGAEAFF.

V is TRBV10-3 and J is TRBJ2-1; 11 bases map to TRBD2. Losses at the gene ends were 6 bases for V and 0 bases for J; bases not matched to a gene: 10. This CDR3 spans 18 amino acids. The germline V gene encodes CDR1 ENHRY and CDR2 SYGVKD. CDR3 residues: CAIRELAGVWSSYNEQFF. The CDR3, as DNA: TGTGCCATCAGAGAACTAGCGGGGGTTTGGAGCTCCTACAATGAGCAGTTCTTC.

The gene calls are TRBV6-6 and TRBJ2-1; D not resolved. With 5 bases removed from V and 0 bases from J, the gap between germline ends came to 14 bases. This CDR3 is built from 16 residues. Germline loops: CDR1 MNHNY, CDR2 SVGAGI (reference sequence). CDR3 bases: TGTGCCAGCAGTCCGTTGTCCGTCAGCTCCTACAATGAGCAGTTCTTC. Translated: CASSPLSVSSYNEQFF.

The sample holds a few counts of this clone. This sequence joins TRBV15 and TRBJ1-1, with D unclear. V was cut by 3 bases and J by 2 bases, with 7 bases left in between. The germline V gene encodes CDR1 LNHNV and CDR2 YYDKDF (reference sequence). The CDR3 is made up of 13 amino acids. The CDR3 here is CATSRAPNTEAFF. The CDR3 DNA is TGTGCCACCAGCAGGGCACCCAACACTGAAGCTTTCTTT.

The chain links TRBV28 to TRBJ1-2, with TRBD1 as a possible D gene (5 bases). This CDR3 has 13 amino acids. Trimming cost V 3 bases and J 3 bases, with 8 bases left between them. Germline CDR1 MDHEN, CDR2 SYDVKM. The CDR3, as DNA: TGTGCCAGCAGTTTGGACAACGACTATGGCTACACCTTC. Protein: CASSLDNDYGYTF.

The chain links TRBV7-9 to TRBJ1-3, with D possibly TRBD1 on 5 matching bases. Germline assignment: CDR1 SEHNR and CDR2 FQNEAQ (reference sequence). This CDR3 region has 14 residues. V gave up 2 bases and J gave up 2 bases, with 7 bases separating them. The CDR3 region is CASSLRGPGNTIYF. In DNA form, the CDR3 reads TGTGCCAGCAGCTTAAGGGGCCCTGGAAACACCATATATTTT.

CDR3 in amino acids: CASSLVVPTDTQYF. CDR3 DNA sequence: TGTGCCAGCAGTTTAGTCGTCCCCACAGATACGCAGTATTTT. V usage is TRBV27 and J usage is TRBJ2-3; no definite D call. CDR1 and CDR2 (germline): MNHEY, SMNVEV (reference sequence). The germline V and J ends were trimmed by 2 bases and 2 bases, with 8 bases remaining between them. CDR3 size: 14 residues.

The sample holds one count of this clone. The chain links TRBV19 to TRBJ1-1; 8 nucleotides align to TRBD1. Germline V lookup: CDR1 LNHDA, CDR2 SQIVND (reference sequence). CDR3 length equals 18 residues. V lost 7 bases, J lost 6 bases, and 22 bases stayed unmatched. CDR3 sequence reads: CASKNVFIPTGVGAEAFF. CDR3 DNA sequence: TGTGCCAGTAAGAATGTATTTATTCCGACAGGGGTCGGCGCTGAAGCTTTCTTT. Combining the CDR3 with reference TRBV19 and TRBJ1-1 gives the whole variable domain DGGITQSPKYLFRKEGQNVTLSCEQNLNHDAMYWYRQDPGQGLRLIYYSQIVNDFQKGDIAEGYSVSREKKESFPLTVTSAQKNPTAFYLCASKNVFIPTGVGAEAFFGQGTRLTVV.

This chain uses TRBV7-2 with TRBJ2-7, with 8 positions matching TRBD1. J gave up 2 bases and V 4 bases, and 7 bases lay outside the gene matches. The CDR3 loop spans 15 amino acids. Germline values: CDR1 SGHTA, CDR2 FQGNSA. CDR3 bases: TGTGCCAGCAGCTGGGGGACAGGTACCCCCTACGAGCAGTACTTC. Protein: CASSWGTGTPYEQYF. The full variable domain, with the rest looked up from reference TRBV7-2 and TRBJ2-7, is GAGVSQSPSNKVTEKGKDVELRCDPISGHTALYWYRQSLGQGLEFLIYFQGNSAPDKSGLPSDRFSAERTGGSVSTLTIQRTQQEDSAVYLCASSWGTGTPYEQYFGPGTRLTVT.

This chain uses TRBV6-1 with TRBJ1-5; D is possibly TRBD1 (5 bases). Germline V gives CDR1 MNHNS, CDR2 SASEGT. The V end lost 3 bases, the J end lost 2 bases, and 8 bases lay between the germline ends. CDR3 length: 14 residues. In nucleotides, the CDR3 is TGTGCCAGCAGTGAGGGACTCCGCAATCAGCCCCAGCATTTT. As protein: CASSEGLRNQPQHF.

The J gene is TRBJ2-7, the V gene TRBV30, with TRBD1 matching 9 bases. This CDR3 is built from 14 residues. Germline lookup yields CDR1 GTSNPN and CDR2 SVGIG (reference sequence). The V segment lost 5 bases and the J segment 1 base; nucleotides outside the gene matches: 6. The CDR3 DNA sequence: TGTGCCTGGGAAGGGACAGGGAAATCCTACGAGCAGTACTTC. The encoded protein is CAWEGTGKSYEQYF.